These 25 T cell receptor beta chains were sequenced from one sample in a study of blood T cell repertoires in COVID-19. Some clones are missing from TCRdb's copy, which holds only in-frame ones; the method was immunoSEQ multiplex PCR. The data contain 200,000 to 250,000 clones, around 86% of them singletons. Sequenced input: peripheral blood. The receptors stem from a woman in her fifties or sixties with COVID-19, enrolled during active disease.

The chain carries TRBV5-1 and TRBJ1-2, with TRBD1 matching 9 bases. The germline V gene encodes CDR1 SGHRS and CDR2 YFSETQ. This CDR3 has 17 amino acids. V shed 0 bases, J shed 5 bases, and the junction held 11 bases outside the gene matches. The CDR3 loop is CASSLVFRGQGRYGYTF. The CDR3 bases are TGCGCCAGCAGCTTGGTTTTTCGGGGACAGGGCCGGTATGGCTACACCTTC.

CDR3: CASSYPTGQGLSGYTF. The CDR3 bases are TGTGCCAGCAGTTACCCAACGGGACAGGGTTTAAGTGGCTACACCTTC. V gene TRBV6-2 or TRBV6-3 combines with J gene TRBJ1-2; 9 positions agree with TRBD1. The V gene end was trimmed by 2 bases and the J gene end by 7 bases; junction bases not matched to a gene: 11. This CDR3 has 16 residues. Germline loops: CDR1 MNHEY, CDR2 SVGEGT.

This chain links TRBV10-1 with TRBJ1-4; the D is unclear. CDR1 and CDR2 from the germline V gene are WNHNN and SYGVQD (reference sequence). V dropped 6 bases and J dropped 5 bases, with 13 bases sitting between them. The CDR3 consists of 14 residues. CDR3 bases: TGCGCCAGCAGCGTAGCGTTTGTAAATGAAAAACTGTTTTTT. This translates into CASSVAFVNEKLFF.

The chain couples TRBV30 to TRBJ1-2; perhaps TRBD1 as D (5 bases). Germline loops: CDR1 GTSNPN, CDR2 SVGIG (reference sequence). The CDR3 length is 14 residues. Between the trimmed V and J ends, which lost 2 bases and 2 bases, there was a span of 12 bases. The CDR3 DNA sequence: TGTGCCTGGAGTTATGCCTCAGGGAACTATGGCTACACCTTC. This codes for CAWSYASGNYGYTF.

The rearrangement links TRBV5-1 to TRBJ1-5, with D maybe TRBD1 (6 bases). Trimming cost V 5 bases and J 1 base, with 13 bases left between them. The CDR3 runs 15 residues. The germline V gene encodes CDR1 SGHRS and CDR2 YFSETQ. This CDR3 is CASRWTASSNQPQHF. The CDR3 DNA sequence: TGCGCCAGCAGATGGACAGCGAGCAGCAATCAGCCCCAGCATTTT.

This chain uses TRBV5-1 with TRBJ1-1, with D tentatively TRBD1 (5 bases). CDR3 length: 12 residues. Germline V gene lookup returns CDR1 SGHRS and CDR2 YFSETQ. V was trimmed by 5 bases and J by 7 bases, leaving 12 bases between them. Here the CDR3 reads CASRNMGGEAFF. For the CDR3, the DNA is TGCGCCAGCAGAAATATGGGGGGTGAAGCTTTCTTT.

The chain uses TRBV7-2 and TRBJ1-2; TRBD1 might be the D (5 bases). Germline V gene data show CDR1 as SGHTA and CDR2 as FQGNSA. The germline V and J ends were trimmed by 3 bases and 1 base, with 12 bases remaining between them. The CDR3 is 15 residues long. CDR3: CASSLGGTDNYGYTF. The CDR3, as DNA: TGTGCCAGCAGCTTGGGCGGGACGGATAACTATGGCTACACCTTC.

The rearrangement links TRBV19 to TRBJ1-5; perhaps TRBD1 as D (6 bases). Germline loops: CDR1 LNHDA, CDR2 SQIVND (reference sequence). Trimming stripped 9 bases from V and 6 bases from J, with 21 bases between. The CDR3 has 15 amino acids. CDR3 sequence: CASNPRSGATQPQHF. As DNA, the CDR3 is TGTGCCAGCAATCCACGTTCAGGGGCTACTCAGCCCCAGCATTTT.

The rearrangement links TRBV30 to TRBJ2-7, with a possible D match to TRBD2 (5 bases). Trimming cost V 5 bases and J 4 bases, with 12 bases left between them. The CDR3 spans 12 residues. Germline-derived CDR1 and CDR2 are GTSNPN and SVGIG (reference sequence). In DNA form, the CDR3 reads TGTGCCTGGTCGCGGACTGATTACGAGCAGTACTTC. Protein product: CAWSRTDYEQYF.

V gene TRBV6-5 combines with J gene TRBJ2-7; 7 bases are a match to TRBD1. This CDR3 comprises 15 residues. V shed 5 bases, J shed 1 base, and the junction held 8 bases outside the gene matches. The germline V gene has CDR1 MNHEY and CDR2 SVGAGI. In nucleotides, the CDR3 is TGTGCCAGCAGTCTGGACAGGAGAGGTTCCTACGAGCAGTACTTC. Protein: CASSLDRRGSYEQYF.

V usage is TRBV9 and J usage is TRBJ2-5; 11 bases are a match to TRBD2. This CDR3 contains 16 residues. Trimming at V came to 3 bases and at J to 1 base, leaving 5 bases not matched to a gene. Germline V CDR1 and CDR2: SGDLS, YYNGEE. The CDR3 region is CASSAGLAGAQETQYF. In DNA form, the CDR3 reads TGTGCCAGCAGCGCAGGACTAGCGGGCGCCCAAGAGACCCAGTACTTC.

The sample holds a few counts of this clone. The chain is built from TRBV5-5 and TRBJ1-3; 7 bases line up with TRBD1. V trimming: 0 bases; J trimming: 2 bases; junction bases outside the gene matches: 2. The germline gives CDR1 SGHKS, CDR2 YYEKEE (reference sequence). This CDR3 is 15 amino acids long. CDR3 bases: TGTGCCAGCAGCTTGGGACAGGGCACTGGAAACACCATATATTTT. This codes for CASSLGQGTGNTIYF.

The V and J genes are TRBV5-1 and TRBJ2-5; the match to TRBD2 covers 7 bases. This CDR3 is 15 amino acids long. Germline lookup yields CDR1 SGHRS and CDR2 YFSETQ. V gave up 7 bases and J gave up 1 base; unmatched junction bases: 10. CDR3 amino acids: CASFLRPSGQETQYF. CDR3 nucleotides: TGCGCCAGCTTTCTGAGGCCTAGCGGCCAAGAGACCCAGTACTTC.

The chain has TRBV20-1 and TRBJ2-5; TRBD2 matches 11 bases. The CDR3 runs to 14 residues. J was trimmed by 7 bases and V by 3 bases; bases with no gene match: 7. Looked up from germline, CDR1 is DFQATT and CDR2 is SNEGSKA (reference sequence). The CDR3 DNA sequence: TGCAGTGCTAGTGGTAGCGGGGGGGCGGTGACCCAGTACTTC. This gives the protein CSASGSGGAVTQYF.

The rearrangement links TRBV10-3 to TRBJ1-1; no clear D gene. This CDR3 region has 13 residues. V was shortened by 3 bases and J by 1 base, with 6 bases between the two germline ends. Germline V gene data show CDR1 as ENHRY and CDR2 as SYGVKD. DNA for the CDR3: TGTGCCATCAGTGATGTACAGAACACTGAAGCTTTCTTT. Translation gives CAISDVQNTEAFF.

This chain joins TRBV28 and TRBJ1-4, with 10 nucleotides matching TRBD1. Germline lookup yields CDR1 MDHEN and CDR2 SYDVKM. The CDR3 is 14 amino acids. V gave up 6 bases and J gave up 8 bases; unmatched junction bases: 6. The CDR3 here is CASSGQGEREKLFF. The CDR3 DNA reads as TGTGCCAGCAGCGGACAGGGGGAAAGGGAAAAACTGTTTTTT.

Here the CDR3 DNA reads TGTGCCAGCAGCTTGGGAGGGGGAAACACCGGGGAGCTGTTTTTT. It yields the protein CASSLGGGNTGELFF. The rearrangement uses TRBV5-5 and TRBJ2-2, with a tentative D call TRBD1 (6 bases). Germline CDR1 reads SGHKS; CDR2 reads YYEKEE (reference sequence). V was shortened by 0 bases and J by 2 bases, with 8 bases between the two germline ends. The CDR3 sequence is 15 residues long.

The chain carries TRBV5-6 and TRBJ2-1, with TRBD1 matching 7 bases. CDR3 size: 16 residues. Germline CDR1 reads SGHDT; CDR2 reads YYEEEE. Trimming at V came to 4 bases and at J to 0 bases, leaving 7 bases not matched to a gene. Here the CDR3 DNA reads TGTGCCAGCAGCCCCTTGGGGACAGCCTCCTACAATGAGCAGTTCTTC. Translation gives CASSPLGTASYNEQFF.

V gene TRBV9 combines with J gene TRBJ2-7, with 8 bases that match TRBD1. The germline gives CDR1 SGDLS, CDR2 YYNGEE. Losses at the gene ends were 4 bases for V and 3 bases for J; bases not matched to a gene: 9. The CDR3 spans 15 residues. The CDR3 DNA sequence: TGTGCCAGCAGCCCCCACCGGGACAGGAACTACGAGCAGTACTTC. This sequence encodes CASSPHRDRNYEQYF.

The chain combines TRBV5-4 with TRBJ2-2, with 9 nucleotides matching TRBD1. CDR1 is SGHNT, CDR2 YYREEE, per germline (reference sequence). This CDR3 has 16 residues. V lost 3 bases to trimming and J lost 6 bases; unmatched junction nucleotides: 9. The CDR3 loop is CASSSPGQGLAGELFF. The CDR3 coding sequence is TGTGCCAGCAGCTCGCCGGGACAGGGCTTGGCCGGGGAGCTGTTTTTT.

The chain joins TRBV21-1 to TRBJ1-5; TRBD1, the table's D call, was not compared with the DNA. TRBV21-1 is designated a pseudogene. The CDR3 spans 17 residues. The DNA of the CDR3 is TGTGCCAGCAGCAAAGCAGAAGGGGGCAAGGAGGGTCAGCCCCAGCATTTT. This translates into CASSKAEGGKEGQPQHF.

The sample holds one count of this clone. The J gene is TRBJ2-2, the V gene TRBV9, with D maybe TRBD1 (7 bases). This CDR3 region has 15 residues. V dropped 4 bases and J dropped 5 bases, with 15 bases sitting between them. Germline V gene lookup returns CDR1 SGDLS and CDR2 YYNGEE. The CDR3 reads CASSTAGGGTGELFF. CDR3 nucleotide sequence: TGTGCCAGCAGCACCGCAGGGGGAGGTACCGGGGAGCTGTTTTTT.

The chain employs TRBV9 and TRBJ2-7; 11 nucleotides match TRBD1. V lost 2 bases to trimming and J lost 2 bases; unmatched junction nucleotides: 0. Germline assignment: CDR1 SGDLS and CDR2 YYNGEE. This CDR3 is built from 14 residues. The CDR3 sequence: CASSVGQGAYEQYF. Here the CDR3 DNA reads TGTGCCAGCAGCGTGGGACAGGGGGCCTACGAGCAGTACTTC.

This clone appeared a single time. This chain joins TRBV10-2 and TRBJ1-6; unclear D gene. Trimming shortened V by 0 bases and J by 17 bases, and 17 bases separated the two germline ends. This CDR3 has 14 amino acids. Germline values: CDR1 WSHSY, CDR2 SAAADI. CDR3 bases: TGCGCCAGCAGTGAGTCCTCGACAACCCCGCAGGTCCACTTT. As protein: CASSESSTTPQVHF.

V gene TRBV6-5 combines with J gene TRBJ2-5, with D unclear. CDR1 MNHEY and CDR2 SVGAGI come from the germline V gene. The ends were cut back, 4 bases at V and 4 bases at J, with 16 bases in the middle. This CDR3 contains 15 residues. The CDR3 DNA is TGTGCCAGCAGTTTAATAGCCGGCTATCGAGAGACCCAGTACTTC. Translating gives CASSLIAGYRETQYF.